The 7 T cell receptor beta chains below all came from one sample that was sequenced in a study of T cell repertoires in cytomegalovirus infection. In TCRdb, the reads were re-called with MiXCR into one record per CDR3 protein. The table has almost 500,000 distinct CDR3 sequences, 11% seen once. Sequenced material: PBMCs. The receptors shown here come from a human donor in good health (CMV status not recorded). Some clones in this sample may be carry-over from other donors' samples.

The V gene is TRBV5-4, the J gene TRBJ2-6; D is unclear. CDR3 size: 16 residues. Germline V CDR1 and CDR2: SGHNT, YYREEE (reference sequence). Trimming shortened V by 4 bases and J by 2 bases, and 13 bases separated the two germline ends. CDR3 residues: CASSTYMETGANVLTF. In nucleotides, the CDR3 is TGTGCCAGCAGCACATATATGGAAACTGGGGCCAACGTCCTGACTTTC.

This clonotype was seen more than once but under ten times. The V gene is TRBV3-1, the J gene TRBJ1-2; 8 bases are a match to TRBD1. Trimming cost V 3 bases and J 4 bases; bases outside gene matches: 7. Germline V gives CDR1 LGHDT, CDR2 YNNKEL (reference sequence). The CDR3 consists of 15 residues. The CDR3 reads CASSHQDREFYGYTF. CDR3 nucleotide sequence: TGTGCCAGCAGCCATCAGGACAGGGAGTTCTATGGCTACACCTTC.

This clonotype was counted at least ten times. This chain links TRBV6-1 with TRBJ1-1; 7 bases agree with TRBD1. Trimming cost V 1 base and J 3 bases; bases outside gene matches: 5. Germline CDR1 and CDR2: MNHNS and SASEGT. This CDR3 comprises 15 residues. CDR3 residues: CASSEVRGGYTEAFF. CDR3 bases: TGTGCCAGCAGTGAAGTGAGAGGGGGCTACACTGAAGCTTTCTTT.

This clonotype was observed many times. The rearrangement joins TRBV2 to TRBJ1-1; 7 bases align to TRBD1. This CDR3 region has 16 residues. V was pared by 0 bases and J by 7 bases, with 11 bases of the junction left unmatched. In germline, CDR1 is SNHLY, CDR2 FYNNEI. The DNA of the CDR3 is TGTGCCAGCAGTGAAGCGCTCAGGGGGAGAACTTATGAAGCTTTCTTT. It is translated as CASSEALRGRTYEAFF.

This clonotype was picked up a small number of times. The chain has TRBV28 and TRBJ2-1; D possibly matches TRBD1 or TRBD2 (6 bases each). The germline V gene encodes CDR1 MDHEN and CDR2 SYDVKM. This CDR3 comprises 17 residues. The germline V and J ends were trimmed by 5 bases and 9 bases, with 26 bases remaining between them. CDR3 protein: CASSHPRGASALPEQFF. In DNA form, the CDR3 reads TGTGCCAGCAGTCATCCAAGGGGGGCTAGCGCTTTACCTGAGCAGTTCTTC.

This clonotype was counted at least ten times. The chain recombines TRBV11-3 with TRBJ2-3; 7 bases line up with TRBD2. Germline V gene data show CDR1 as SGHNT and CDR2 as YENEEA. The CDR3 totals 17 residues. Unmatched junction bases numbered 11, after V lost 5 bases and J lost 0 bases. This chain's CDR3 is CASSPGRREQSTDTQYF. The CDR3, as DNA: TGTGCCAGCAGCCCGGGACGGCGGGAGCAGAGCACAGATACGCAGTATTTT. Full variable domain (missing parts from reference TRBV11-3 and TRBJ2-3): EAGVVQSPRYKIIEKKQPVAFWCNPISGHNTLYWYLQNLGQGPELLIRYENEEAVDDSQLPKDRFSAERLKGVDSTLKIQPAELGDSAVYLCASSPGRREQSTDTQYFGPGTRLTVL.

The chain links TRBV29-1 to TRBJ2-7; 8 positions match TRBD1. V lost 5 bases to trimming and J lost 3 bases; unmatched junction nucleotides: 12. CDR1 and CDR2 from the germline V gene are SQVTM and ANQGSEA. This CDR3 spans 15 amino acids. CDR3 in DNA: TGCAGCGTTACCGATCGTGACAGGGGAAGCTACGAGCAGTACTTC. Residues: CSVTDRDRGSYEQYF.